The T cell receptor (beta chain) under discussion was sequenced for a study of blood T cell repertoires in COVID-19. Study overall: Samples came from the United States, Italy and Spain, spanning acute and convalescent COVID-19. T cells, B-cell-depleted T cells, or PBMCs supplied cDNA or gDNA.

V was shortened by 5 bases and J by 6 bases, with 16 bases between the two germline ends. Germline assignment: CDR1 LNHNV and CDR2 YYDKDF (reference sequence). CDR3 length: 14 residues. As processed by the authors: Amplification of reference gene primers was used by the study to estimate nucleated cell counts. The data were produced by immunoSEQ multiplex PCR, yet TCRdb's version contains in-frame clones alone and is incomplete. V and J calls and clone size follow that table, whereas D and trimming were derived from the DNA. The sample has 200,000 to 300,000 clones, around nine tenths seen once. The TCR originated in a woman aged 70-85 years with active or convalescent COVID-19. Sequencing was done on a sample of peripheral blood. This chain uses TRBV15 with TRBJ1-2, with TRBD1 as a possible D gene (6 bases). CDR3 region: CATSYPADRNGYTF. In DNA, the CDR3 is TGTGCCACCAGCTACCCAGCCGACAGGAATGGCTACACCTTC.